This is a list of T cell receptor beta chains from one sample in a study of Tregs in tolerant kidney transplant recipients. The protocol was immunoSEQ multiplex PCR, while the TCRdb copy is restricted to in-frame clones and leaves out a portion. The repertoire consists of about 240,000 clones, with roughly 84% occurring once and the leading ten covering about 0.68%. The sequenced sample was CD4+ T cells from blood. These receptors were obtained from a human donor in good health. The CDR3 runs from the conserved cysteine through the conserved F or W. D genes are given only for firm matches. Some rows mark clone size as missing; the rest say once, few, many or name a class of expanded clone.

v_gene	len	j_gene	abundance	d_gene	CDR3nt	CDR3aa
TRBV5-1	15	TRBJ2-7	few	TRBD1	TGCGCCAGCAGCCCCTCTGGCGGGACAGGGGGCGAGCAGTACTTC	CASSPSGGTGGEQYF
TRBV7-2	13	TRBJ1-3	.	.	TGTGCCAGCAGCTTAGCGCTGGTCAACACCATATATTTT	CASSLALVNTIYF
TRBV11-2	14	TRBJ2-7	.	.	TGTGCCAGCAGCTTCAAGGGTTACTCCTACGAGCAGTACTTC	CASSFKGYSYEQYF
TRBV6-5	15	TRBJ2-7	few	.	TGTGCCAGCAGGAAAGACAGGACTTTTTCCTACGAGCAGTACTTC	CASRKDRTFSYEQYF
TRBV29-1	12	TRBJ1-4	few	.	TGCAGCGTTGAAGAAAATAATGAAAAACTGTTTTTT	CSVEENNEKLFF
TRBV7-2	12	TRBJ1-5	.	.	TGTGCCAGCAGCTTAATGGATCAGCCCCAGCATTTT	CASSLMDQPQHF
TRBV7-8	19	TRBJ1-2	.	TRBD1	TGTGCCAGCAGCTATTCACCCGGGACAGGGAACTTCAATAACTATGGCTACACCTTC	CASSYSPGTGNFNNYGYTF
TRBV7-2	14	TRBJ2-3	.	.	TGTGCCAGCAGCCCCAGGATTAGCACAGATACGCAGTATTTT	CASSPRISTDTQYF
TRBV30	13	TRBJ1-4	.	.	TGTGCCTGGAGCCGTGATACTAATGAAAAACTGTTTTTT	CAWSRDTNEKLFF
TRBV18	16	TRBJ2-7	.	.	TGTGCCAGCTCACCAACTCAGGGGCCGACCACCTACGAGCAGTACTTC	CASSPTQGPTTYEQYF
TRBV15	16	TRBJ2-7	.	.	TGTGCCACCAGCAGAGATAAGGAGGGGGCGAGGTACGAGCAGTACTTC	CATSRDKEGARYEQYF
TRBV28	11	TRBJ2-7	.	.	TGTGCCAGCAGTTTGAGGAGGGAGCAGTACTTC	CASSLRREQYF
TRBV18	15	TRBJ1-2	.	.	TGTGCCAGCTCACCACCGCGGCGGCAGGACTATGGCTACACCTTC	CASSPPRRQDYGYTF
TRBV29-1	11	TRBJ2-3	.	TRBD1	TGCAGCGGCGGACAGGGGAATACGCAGTATTTT	CSGGQGNTQYF
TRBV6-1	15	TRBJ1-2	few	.	TGTGCCAGCAGTCGCGATGCTTCAGGGTACTATGGCTACACCTTC	CASSRDASGYYGYTF
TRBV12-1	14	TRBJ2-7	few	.	TGTGCCAGCAGCCTGGACTCATGCTTTTACGAGCAGTACTTC	CASSLDSCFYEQYF
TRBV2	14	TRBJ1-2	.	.	TGTGCCAGCTCCGGTCCTGGGTCCCTGGGGGGCTACACCTTC	CASSGPGSLGGYTF
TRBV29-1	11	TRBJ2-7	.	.	TGCACCGTAACATGGGGACTCGAGCAGTACTTC	CTVTWGLEQYF
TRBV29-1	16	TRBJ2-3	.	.	TGCAGCGTTGACCTTGGAGGGAGGCGAAGCACAGATACGCAGTATTTT	CSVDLGGRRSTDTQYF
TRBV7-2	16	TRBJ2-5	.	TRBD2	TGTGCCAGCAGCTCGCCGGGACTAGCGGGAGGGGGGACCCAGTACTTC	CASSSPGLAGGGTQYF
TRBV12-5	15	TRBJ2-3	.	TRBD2	TGTGCTAGTGCCACTAGCGGGGGGCCAGGAGATACGCAGTATTTT	CASATSGGPGDTQYF
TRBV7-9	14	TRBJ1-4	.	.	TGTGCCAGCAGCTTGGGGGCAGGGGTTGAAAAACTGTTTTTT	CASSLGAGVEKLFF